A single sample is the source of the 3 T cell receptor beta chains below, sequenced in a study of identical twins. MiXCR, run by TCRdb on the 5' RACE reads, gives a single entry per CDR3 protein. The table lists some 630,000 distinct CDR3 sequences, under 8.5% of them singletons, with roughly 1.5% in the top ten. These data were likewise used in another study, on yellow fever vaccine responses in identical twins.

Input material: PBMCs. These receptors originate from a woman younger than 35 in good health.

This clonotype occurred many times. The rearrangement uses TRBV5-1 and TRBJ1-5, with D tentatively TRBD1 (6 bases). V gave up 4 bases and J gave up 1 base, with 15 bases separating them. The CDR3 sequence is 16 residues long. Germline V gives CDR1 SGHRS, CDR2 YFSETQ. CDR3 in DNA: TGCGCCAGCAGCCCCGAAGGAGGGGGAAGCAATCAGCCCCAGCATTTT. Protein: CASSPEGGGSNQPQHF.

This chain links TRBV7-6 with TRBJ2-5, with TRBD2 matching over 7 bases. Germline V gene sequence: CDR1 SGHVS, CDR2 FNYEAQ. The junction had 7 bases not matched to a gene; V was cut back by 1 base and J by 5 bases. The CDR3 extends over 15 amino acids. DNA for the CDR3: TGTGCCAGCAGCTTAGTAGTCGTGGGAGGGGAGACCCAGTACTTC. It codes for CASSLVVVGGETQYF.

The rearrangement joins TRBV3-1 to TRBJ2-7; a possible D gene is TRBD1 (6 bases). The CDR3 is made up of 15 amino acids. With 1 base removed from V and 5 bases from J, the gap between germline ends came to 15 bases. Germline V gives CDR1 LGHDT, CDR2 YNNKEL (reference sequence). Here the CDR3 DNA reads TGTGCCAGCAGCCAAGGCCTACAGGGTACCCACGAGCAGTACGTC. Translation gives CASSQGLQGTHEQYV.